This T cell receptor beta chain was recovered during a study of CD8 T cells in Susac syndrome (dated by TCRdb to the late 2010s). Regarding the study in general: Whether CD8+ T cell activation and differentiation in Susac syndrome was antigen driven was tested using repertoire sequencing. CD8+ T cell repertoire clonality was compared between about a dozen healthy donors, roughly 14 Susac syndrome patients and approximately 15 multiple sclerosis patients. Beyond this particular receptor, the publication reports: The study acknowledged that relatively few individuals were included in the TCR sequencing and HLA analysis.

Details on this clonotype: Its specific antigen is unknown. Within one base of it there is no much larger clone, and no base qualities were kept.

Peripheral blood CD8+ and CD4+ T cells from healthy donors, Susac syndrome patients and multiple sclerosis patients were profiled by high-throughput TCR beta sequencing. The multiple sclerosis controls were treatment-naive patients whose relapsing-remitting disease, either stable or active, fulfilled the revised McDonald criteria. CD8+ TEMRA cells were enriched by FACS, while bulk CD8+ and CD4+ T cells were purified by magnetic negative isolation. Blood was collected in EDTA tubes and processed within 24 hours, with PBMCs isolated through density gradient centrifugation. PBMCs destined for TCR sequencing were cryopreserved in liquid nitrogen and later thawed in a 37 °C water bath. Purity of sorted or isolated CD4+, CD8+ and CD8+ TEMRA cells was at least 90%. CDR1 and CDR2, looked up from the germline V gene, are MNHEY and SVGEGT. Between the V and J ends, shortened by 0 bases and 1 base respectively, the junction contains 24 bases. The CDR3 numbers 20 residues from cysteine through phenylalanine. Kept here is only the CDR3 DNA, which spans 60 bases and is read in frame from base 1.

RNA was extracted using the RNeasy kit, and roughly 0.5 to 1 microgram was reverse transcribed with random hexamers. The immunoSEQ multiplex PCR assay, which covers 54 Vbeta and 13 Jbeta segments, was used to amplify TCR beta CDR3 regions. PCR amplification bias was corrected by using a synthetic template baseline for primer optimization and computational correction. The published analysis was carried out like this. Only productive sequences were kept, with reads annotated to V, D and J genes according to IMGT and analyzed in immunoSEQ Analyzer. Clonality was calculated as one minus the Shannon entropy normalized by log2 of the number of productive unique sequences. For each patient and control, public and private clones were evaluated within the 100 most prevalent clones. A clone was defined as Susac-specific if it was absent from the healthy and MS cohorts, from some 1,100 published viral clones and from other ImmuneACCESS disease sequences. TCRdb reprocessed the public reads (quality trimming at Q25 with fastp, clone calling with MiXCR) and kept in-frame beta chains. CDR3 protein duplicates are merged, each entry listing the most common genes and DNA. The V and J calls here are based on TCRdb, not the publication. Present in this sample are 250,000 to 300,000 distinct CDR3 sequences, about nine tenths of which were seen just once. The ten largest clones represent approximately 0.18% of the sample.

The rearranged segments are TRBV6-2 or TRBV6-3 and TRBJ2-5; the D gene assignment is perhaps TRBD1 or TRBD2, with each matching 6 bases. The sequenced material came from CD8+ T cells from PBMCs. This TCR came from a human donor with multiple sclerosis. The DNA reads TGTGCCAGCAGTTACTCGACAGGCCTGGGGACGGGAGCTAGCCAAGAGACCCAGTACTTC. This encodes CASSYSTGLGTGASQETQYF.